A single sample is the source of the 14 T cell receptor beta chains below, sequenced in a study of blood T cell repertoires in COVID-19. The assay was immunoSEQ multiplex PCR, and TCRdb's table has in-frame clones only and misses some. Counted here are about 240,000 clones, roughly nine tenths occurring once; the ten biggest clones make up 5.5% to 6.5%. The sample comprised peripheral blood. The receptor set was obtained from a man aged 55 to 70 with acute or convalescent COVID-19.

This clone was seen only once. The chain couples TRBV7-2 to TRBJ2-3; no reliable D call. Germline assignment: CDR1 SGHTA and CDR2 FQGNSA. V lost 1 base to trimming and J lost 8 bases, with 10 bases between them. The CDR3 is 13 residues long. CDR3 in amino acids: CASSLEASVTQYF. The DNA of the CDR3 is TGTGCCAGCAGCTTAGAAGCTAGTGTTACGCAGTATTTT.

The chain carries TRBV4-1 and TRBJ2-7; 7 positions match TRBD1. CDR1 and CDR2 (germline): MGHRA, YSYEKL. The CDR3 spans 15 residues. The J segment lost 2 bases and the V segment lost 0 bases, leaving 4 bases of the junction unmatched. The CDR3 sequence: CASSQDWTGTYEQYF. DNA for the CDR3: TGCGCCAGCAGCCAAGACTGGACAGGTACCTACGAGCAGTACTTC.

This rearrangement joins TRBV19 to TRBJ2-1; 7 bases agree with TRBD2. The J segment lost 5 bases and the V segment lost 3 bases, leaving 7 bases of the junction unmatched. Germline-derived CDR1 and CDR2 are LNHDA and SQIVND (reference sequence). The CDR3 consists of 15 residues. Written as DNA, the CDR3 is TGTGCCAGTAGTATCCGGGGGGTGGTCAACAATGAGCAGTTCTTC. Protein: CASSIRGVVNNEQFF.

This chain links TRBV4-1 with TRBJ2-5, with 10 bases fitting TRBD1. Germline values: CDR1 MGHRA, CDR2 YSYEKL. This CDR3 comprises 16 residues. The J segment lost 3 bases and the V segment lost 4 bases, leaving 8 bases of the junction unmatched. CDR3 loop: CASSLGQGRGEETQYF. The CDR3 DNA reads as TGCGCCAGCAGCCTGGGACAGGGGAGGGGAGAAGAGACCCAGTACTTC.

With regard to this clone: Germline is not matched at one junction end, which may reflect a read error. The rearrangement joins TRBV7-7 to TRBJ2-5, with D perhaps TRBD1 (6 bases). The CDR3 runs to 16 residues. Germline V gene data show CDR1 as SSHAT and CDR2 as FNYEAQ (reference sequence). CDR3 nucleotide sequence: TGTGCTAGCAGCTTATCGCGGACAGCGACACAAGAGACCCAGTACTTC. Amino acids: CASSLSRTATQETQYF.

This rearrangement joins TRBV21-1 to TRBJ2-7; TRBD1 is the table's D call and was not checked against the DNA. TRBV21-1 is reported as a pseudogene. This CDR3 contains 16 residues. The CDR3 nucleotides read TGTGCCAGCAGCAAGGGCCCGCGACAGGCAGTATACGAGCAGTACTTC. Translation: CASSKGPRQAVYEQYF.

V usage is TRBV19 and J usage is TRBJ2-5, with TRBD1 matching over 9 bases. Germline CDR1 LNHDA, CDR2 SQIVND (reference sequence). This CDR3 comprises 15 residues. Trimming cost V 5 bases and J 5 bases; bases outside gene matches: 9. In DNA form, the CDR3 reads TGTGCCAGTAGTGCCCGGACAGGGGTTGCGGAGACCCAGTACTTC. Translation gives CASSARTGVAETQYF.

The rearrangement links TRBV2 to TRBJ1-2; 9 bases agree with TRBD1. Germline CDR1 is SNHLY and CDR2 is FYNNEI. V lost 4 bases to trimming and J lost 2 bases; unmatched junction nucleotides: 5. The CDR3 length is 15 residues. The CDR3 here is CASSGGTGSNYGYTF. The CDR3 DNA sequence: TGTGCCAGCAGTGGAGGGACAGGGAGCAACTATGGCTACACCTTC.

V and J are TRBV6-2 or TRBV6-3 and TRBJ2-7; maybe TRBD2 (5 bases). This CDR3 is built from 16 residues. CDR1 and CDR2 (germline): MNHEY, SVGEGT. Trimming shortened V by 4 bases and J by 4 bases, and 20 bases separated the two germline ends. CDR3 sequence reads: CASSWGTVRATYEQYF. The CDR3 DNA follows: TGTGCCAGCAGTTGGGGTACGGTGCGGGCGACTTACGAGCAGTACTTC.

J is TRBJ1-5 and V is TRBV19; no firm D call. Trimming removed 5 bases at V and 5 bases at J, with 10 bases between. This CDR3 region has 13 residues. Germline assignment: CDR1 LNHDA and CDR2 SQIVND (reference sequence). The CDR3 DNA sequence: TGTGCCAGTAGTGACGGTGAGGATCAGCCCCAGCATTTT. Amino acids: CASSDGEDQPQHF.

The chain is built from TRBV11-3 and TRBJ2-7; 7 bases map to TRBD1. J was trimmed by 0 bases and V by 7 bases; bases with no gene match: 9. The CDR3 covers 15 residues. The V gene's germline CDR1 is SGHNT and CDR2 YENEEA. The CDR3: CASTPSDRRSYEQYF. CDR3 nucleotide sequence: TGTGCCAGCACACCCTCGGACAGGCGCTCCTACGAGCAGTACTTC.

The CDR3 is CASSSAGTQYF. In DNA, the CDR3 is TGTGCCAGCAGCTCCGCAGGGACCCAGTACTTC. The chain links TRBV5-6 to TRBJ2-5; D is uncertain. The V gene lost 3 bases and the J gene lost 7 bases, with 7 bases spanning the gap. CDR3 length equals 11 residues. Per germline, CDR1 SGHDT and CDR2 YYEEEE.

This chain links TRBV27 with TRBJ1-1, with D unresolved. Per germline, CDR1 MNHEY and CDR2 SMNVEV (reference sequence). V lost 1 base to trimming and J lost 0 bases, with 6 bases between them. The CDR3 consists of 14 residues. As DNA, the CDR3 is TGTGCCAGCAGTTTATACAGAATGAACACTGAAGCTTTCTTT. This sequence encodes CASSLYRMNTEAFF.

This clone was counted a single time. The chain uses TRBV27 and TRBJ2-7, with D maybe TRBD1 (6 bases). Trimming shortened V by 5 bases and J by 5 bases, and 10 bases separated the two germline ends. Germline CDR1 MNHEY, CDR2 SMNVEV (reference sequence). This CDR3 is built from 12 residues. The CDR3 DNA is TGTGCCAGCAGTATACAGGGCAACGAGCAGTACTTC. This codes for CASSIQGNEQYF.